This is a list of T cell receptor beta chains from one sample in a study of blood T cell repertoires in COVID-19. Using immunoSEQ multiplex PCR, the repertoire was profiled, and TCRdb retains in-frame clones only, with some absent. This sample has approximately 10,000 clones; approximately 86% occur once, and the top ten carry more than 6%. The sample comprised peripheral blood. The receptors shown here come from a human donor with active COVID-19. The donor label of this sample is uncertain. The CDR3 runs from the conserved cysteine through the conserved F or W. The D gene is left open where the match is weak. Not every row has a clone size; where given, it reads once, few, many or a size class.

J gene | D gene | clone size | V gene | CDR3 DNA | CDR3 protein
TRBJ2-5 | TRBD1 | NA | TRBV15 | TGTGCCACCAGCAGGCGGGACAGGCCTCAAGAGACCCAGTACTTC | CATSRRDRPQETQYF
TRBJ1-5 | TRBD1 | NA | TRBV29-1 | TGCAGCGTCGCGACAGGGTTAGCTCAGCCCCAGCATTTT | CSVATGLAQPQHF
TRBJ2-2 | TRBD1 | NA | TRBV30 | TGTGCCTGCAGGGGGCGCGTCGGGGAGCTGTTTTTT | CACRGRVGELFF
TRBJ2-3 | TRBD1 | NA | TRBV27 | TGTGCCAGCAGCTGGGCAGGGGGCGCGGATACGCAGTATTTT | CASSWAGGADTQYF
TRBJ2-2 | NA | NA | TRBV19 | TGTGCCAGTAGTATAGCCCCCGGGAAACGCCAGAACACCGGGGAGCTGTTTTTT | CASSIAPGKRQNTGELFF
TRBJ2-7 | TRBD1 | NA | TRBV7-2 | TGTGCCAGCAGCCCCTCCACGGGACAGGGTTACGAGCAGTACTTC | CASSPSTGQGYEQYF
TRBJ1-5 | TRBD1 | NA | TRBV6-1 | TGTGCCAGCAGGGAAGGGGACAGGGGGCATCAGCCCCAGCATTTT | CASREGDRGHQPQHF
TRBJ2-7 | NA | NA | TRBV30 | TGTGCCTGGAGCACCCTTACAGAGCAGTACTTC | CAWSTLTEQYF
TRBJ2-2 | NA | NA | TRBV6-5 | TGTGCCAGCACCTGGGGAGTTGGGGCCGGGGAGCTGTTTTTT | CASTWGVGAGELFF
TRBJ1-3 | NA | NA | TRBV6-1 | TGTGCCAGCAGTGACTTTGGGGGACACCAGACCAACTCTGGAAACACCATATATTTT | CASSDFGGHQTNSGNTIYF
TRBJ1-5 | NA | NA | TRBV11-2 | TGTGCCAGCAGCTTAGACGGGTTGGGCAATCAGCCCCAGCATTTT | CASSLDGLGNQPQHF
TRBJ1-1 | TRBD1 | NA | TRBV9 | TGTGCCAGCAGCGCCCTTACGGGACAGGGGACGGGTGAAGCTTTCTTT | CASSALTGQGTGEAFF
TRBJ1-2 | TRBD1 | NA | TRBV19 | TGTGCCACTAACCCGAGGGGACAGAACTATGGCTACACCTTC | CATNPRGQNYGYTF
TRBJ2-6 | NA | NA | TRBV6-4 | TGTGCCAGCAGTGACTCGCGCTCTGGGGCCAACGTCCTGACTTTC | CASSDSRSGANVLTF
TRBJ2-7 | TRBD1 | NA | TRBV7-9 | TGTGCCAGCAGCACCGGGACAGTCCCTGGCGAGCAGTACTTC | CASSTGTVPGEQYF
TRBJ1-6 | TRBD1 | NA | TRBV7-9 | TGTGCCAGCAGCTTCGGACAGGGGCGGGCTAGATCACCCCTCCACTTT | CASSFGQGRARSPLHF
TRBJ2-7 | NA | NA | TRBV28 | TGTGCTCTGGGGCGGGGTAGGTCCTACGAGCAGTACTTC | CALGRGRSYEQYF
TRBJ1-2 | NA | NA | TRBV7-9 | TGTGCCAGCAGCCCGGACAGAGTTCATGACTACACCTTC | CASSPDRVHDYTF
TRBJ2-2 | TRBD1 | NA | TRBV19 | TGTGCCAGTAGTATAGGGTTTGGACAGGGGGCGAGTACCGGGGAGCTGTTTTTT | CASSIGFGQGASTGELFF
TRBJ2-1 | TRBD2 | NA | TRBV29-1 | TGCAGCGTGAGGGGGTACGAGCGGGAGGAATTTGAGCAGTTCTTC | CSVRGYEREEFEQFF
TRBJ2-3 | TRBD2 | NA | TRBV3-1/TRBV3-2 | TGTGCCAGCAGACGATCCGGGGCGGGAGGGCCTGACACAGATACGCAGTATTTT | CASRRSGAGGPDTDTQYF
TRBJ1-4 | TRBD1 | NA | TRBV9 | TGTGCCAGCAGCGAGCGACAGGGAACTAATGAAAAACTGTTTTTT | CASSERQGTNEKLFF
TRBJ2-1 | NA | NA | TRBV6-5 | TGTGCCAGCATATATCAAGGGGGCTCCTACAATGAGCAGTTCTTC | CASIYQGGSYNEQFF
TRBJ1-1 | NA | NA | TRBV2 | TGTGCCAGCAGCCGGGACATAGGTTCGAACACTGAAGCTTTCTTT | CASSRDIGSNTEAFF
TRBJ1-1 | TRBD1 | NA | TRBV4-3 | TGCGCCAGCAGCCAAGGTGCGACAGGGGCCACTGAAGCTTTCTTT | CASSQGATGATEAFF
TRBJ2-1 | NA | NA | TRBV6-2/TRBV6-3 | TGTGCCAGCAGTTACGGAGGGAAGGTCGGGGGTGCGGATGAGCAGTTCTTC | CASSYGGKVGGADEQFF
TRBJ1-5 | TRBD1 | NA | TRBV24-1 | TGTGCCACCTCCAGGGGGGCTAATCAGCCCCAGCATTTT | CATSRGANQPQHF
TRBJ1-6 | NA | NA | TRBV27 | TGTGCCAGCAGCTCCGGTTCCAGCGGCTCCTATAATTCACCCCTCCACTTT | CASSSGSSGSYNSPLHF
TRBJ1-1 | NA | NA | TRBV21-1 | TGTGCCAGCAGCCAGAAAGGGGACATGAACACTGAAGCTTTCTTT | CASSQKGDMNTEAFF
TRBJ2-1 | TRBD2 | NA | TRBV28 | TGTGCCAGCAGTCCCCGTTCTAGCGGGGCCTACAATGAGCAGTTCTTC | CASSPRSSGAYNEQFF
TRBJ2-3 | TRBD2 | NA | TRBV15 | TGTGCCACCAGCACCGGGACTAGCGGCAAGGTAGATACGCAGTATTTT | CATSTGTSGKVDTQYF
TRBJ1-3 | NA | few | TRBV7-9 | TGTGCCAGCAGCTTACAGGGATACACCATATATTTT | CASSLQGYTIYF
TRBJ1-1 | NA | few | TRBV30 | TGTGCCTGGAGCGCTCAAGCGTCCACTGAAGCTTTCTTT | CAWSAQASTEAFF
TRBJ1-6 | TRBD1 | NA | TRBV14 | TGTGCCAGCAGTCACGGGACAGGGAATTCACCCCTCCACTTT | CASSHGTGNSPLHF
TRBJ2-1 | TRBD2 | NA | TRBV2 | TGTGCCAGCCCGCGGGGGGGGTCTAGCGGTAGCTCCTACAATGAGCAGTTCTTC | CASPRGGSSGSSYNEQFF
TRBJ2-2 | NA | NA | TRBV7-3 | TGTGCCAGCAGCCCAGTAGGACAGAGATCCACCGGGGAGCTGTTTTTT | CASSPVGQRSTGELFF
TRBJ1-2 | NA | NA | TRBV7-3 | TGTGCCAGCAGCAGAACAGGGTCTCGTGGCTACACCTTC | CASSRTGSRGYTF
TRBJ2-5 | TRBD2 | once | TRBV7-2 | TGTGCCAGCAGCCGGGGGACTAGCGGGAGTTTAGAGACCCAGTACTTC | CASSRGTSGSLETQYF
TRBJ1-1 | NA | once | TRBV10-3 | TGTGCCATCAGTGAGTCGTCCCTTAGCCAAGCTTTCTTT | CAISESSLSQAFF
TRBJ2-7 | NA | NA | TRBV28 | TGTGCCAGCAACCATGGTCTAGGCTCCTACGAGCAGTACTTC | CASNHGLGSYEQYF
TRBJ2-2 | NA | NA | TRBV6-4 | TGTGCCAGCAGTGCCATTAACACCGGGGAGCTGTTTTTT | CASSAINTGELFF
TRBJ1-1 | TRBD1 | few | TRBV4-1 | TGCGCCAGCAGCCAAGTAAGCAGGGGGCAGGACACTGAAGCTTTCTTT | CASSQVSRGQDTEAFF
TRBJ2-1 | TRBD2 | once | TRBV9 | TGTGCCAGCAGCGCAAGCGGGAGGGCCTTCGATGAGCAGTTCTTC | CASSASGRAFDEQFF
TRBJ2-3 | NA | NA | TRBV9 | TGTGCCAGCAGCCCGACGGAGTATACGCAGTATTTT | CASSPTEYTQYF
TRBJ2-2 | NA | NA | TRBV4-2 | TGTGCCAGCAGCCAAGAAGAACTGCCCCCGAACACCGGGGAGCTGTTTTTT | CASSQEELPPNTGELFF
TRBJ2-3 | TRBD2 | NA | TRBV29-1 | TGCAGCGTTAGTAGCGGGGGGGTCACAGATACGCAGTATTTT | CSVSSGGVTDTQYF
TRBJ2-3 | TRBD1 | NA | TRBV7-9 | TGTGCCACCAGCGGGACAGGGAGCACAGATACGCAGTATTTT | CATSGTGSTDTQYF
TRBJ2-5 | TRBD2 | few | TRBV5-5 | TGTGCCAGCAGCTTGAACGGACTAGCGCTAAGGGGAGAGACCCAGTACTTC | CASSLNGLALRGETQYF